Reported below is one TCR beta chain. There is no known antigen for this receptor. Per-base quality was not reported, and no clone a single base away is much larger than it. The library was obtained by the immunoSEQ multiplex PCR assay. For the multiplex PCR, a mixture combining 60 forward primers for TCR Vbeta segments and 13 reverse primers for TCR Jbeta segments was used. Amplification of the CDR3 region of rearranged TCR beta genes was performed with a multiplex PCR assay on genomic DNA. On the Illumina HiSeq System, the amplified TCR beta libraries were sequenced as 87-base-pair reads. As for the authors' bioinformatics: In a later analysis, tens of millions of unique TCR beta chains were counted across the 650 to 700 repertoires, and around 10 million of these chains were shared by at least two donors. To remove PCR and sequencing errors, raw reads were error-corrected and collapsed into unique sequences using a nearest-neighbor algorithm that merged closely related sequences. CDR3 sequences were aligned to IMGT reference sequences to assign V, D and J gene segments. For a sequence to be retained, a match of at least six nucleotides to both a V gene segment and a J gene segment was required. Rearrangements were called productive when the CDR3 lacked stop codons and stayed in frame with V and J; all others were non-productive. CDR3 was defined by IMGT convention, running from the second conserved V-encoded cysteine to the conserved J-encoded phenylalanine. In an earlier analysis of approximately 500 of the donors, sequences lacking an unambiguous match to a single V gene segment were excluded. In an earlier analysis of about 590 of the donors, a V segment was called functional when productive rearrangements were above 56.7%, and segregating when the standard deviation between donors exceeded 5%. A statistical classification framework was developed to diagnose cytomegalovirus status using the catalog of TCR beta chain sequences. In a later analysis, V and J genes were assigned by comparing TCR nucleotide sequences against IMGT/GENE-DB human TR gene sequences. Using the TCRdist pipeline, a later analysis assigned CDR3 sequences along with most-parsimonious VDJ recombination scenarios. In a later analysis, each TCR beta chain was defined by its CDR3 amino acid sequence together with its V-gene family, and reads without a unique V-gene family were excluded. A later analysis removed roughly 590 highly shared, low-generation-probability nucleotide sequences to deal with suspected cross-contamination and a sequencing artifact. In a later analysis, a clonal expansion index for each public chain was calculated from normalized within-repertoire ranks of inferred template counts. In a later analysis, generation probabilities were computed with a VDJ recombination model fitted to out-of-frame rearrangements, and the resulting probabilities were checked against IGoR. In a later analysis, hypergeometric tests were used to score TCR-TCR, TCR-HLA and TCR-CMV co-occurrence, with a repertoire-size bias correction applied to TCR pairs. In a later analysis, false discovery rates were estimated by permuting HLA or CMV assignments 20 times. In a later analysis, co-occurring TCRs were grouped using DBSCAN, and TCRdist sequence similarity was added for clustering within HLA-allele-positive subsets. Repertoires with fewer than 30,000 or more than 120,000 public chains, plus five repertoires with anomalous nucleotide sharing, were excluded from co-occurrence clustering. TCRdb provides this immuneACCESS table in a form limited to in-frame rearrangements. Some clones are lacking; in checked studies, under half of them reflect an unresolved V gene, and why the rest are absent is not known. V, J and clone size are those of that table, while D and trimming were read from the DNA. The sample yields roughly 100,000 clones; roughly 80% were counted once. The ten top clones hold around 3.7% of the sample.

This record comes from a study of cytomegalovirus exposure and HLA in healthy donors (dated by TCRdb to the late 2010s). Describing the broader study: In an earlier analysis of approximately 500 of the donors, around 290 Gb of sequence data and some 100 million unique TCR beta sequences from 180 million or so T cells were reported. About 330 gigabases of sequencing data and around 85 million unique TCR sequences made up an early release that covered several hundred HLA-typed donors. Of the approximately 400 genotyped donors, approximately 83% fell in the genetic ancestry cluster associated with self-reported Caucasian donors. The study was designed to test whether signatures of past pathogen exposure could be identified by cataloging public T cell receptors. The T cell repertoires of 550 to 850 subjects were profiled by immunosequencing and related to cytomegalovirus serostatus. In addition to the first cohort of around 670 subjects, a separate validation cohort of 120 different subjects was used. The study combined high-throughput TCR immunosequencing, statistical association of individual TCRs with disease status, and machine learning to predict cytomegalovirus infection status. A later analysis re-examined previously published TCR beta repertoires from around 670 donors and added high-resolution HLA genotyping to investigate patterns of TCR occurrence. The later analysis used no new phenotypic data to find candidate immune exposures, relying instead on TCR beta sequences and their occurrence across donors. In an earlier analysis of roughly 600 of the donors, high-throughput TCR beta sequencing was used to judge whether each TCR beta V gene segment behaved as functional or pseudogenic. Donor age, sex, ethnicity and CMV serostatus were compiled alongside the repertoire data. A later genetic analysis used genome-wide SNP genotypes for about three fifths of the 666 donors, treating that subset as a discovery cohort. Every repertoire in the discovery cohort had been generated on one and the same sequencing platform. HLA typing included class I and class II loci at four-digit resolution. The number of donors typed differed by locus, with 629-630 for A, B, C, DRB1 and DQB1, roughly 520 for DQA1, some 570 for DPA1, and around 450 for DPB1. Roughly 5 DR-DQ haplotypes were treated as single units for association and clustering because of strong linkage in the cohort. Among around 400 genotyped donors of the cohort, an average of roughly 240,000 unique TCR beta nucleotide sequences were sequenced per donor, roughly 18% of them non-productive.

The paper's findings and limits, for the study overall: An association between a missense DCLRE1C variant and V-gene and J-gene trimming of TCR beta chains was found in a later genetic analysis and replicated in an independent cohort. At a false discovery rate of 0.05, a later analysis linked roughly 17,000 TCR beta sequences to specific HLA alleles. A cluster of highly shared sequence variants was judged likely to represent a technical artifact of the sequencing pipeline. The study listed 150 to 200 TCR beta chains as associated with cytomegalovirus. Most TCR sequences were seen in very few donors, while some public TCRs were found in many individuals. A later analysis found that most CMV-associated TCR beta chains appeared HLA-restricted, with HLA associations seemingly driven largely by CMV exposure. In a later analysis, the rate of TCR association differed among HLA loci, with DRB1 alleles having the most associated TCRs and HLA-C alleles having the fewest. According to the authors, the approach could potentially be generalized to other disease states and immunological phenotypes. The cohort was sequenced for TCR beta chains only, and without alpha or paired-chain data the features that could be detected were limited. Sequencing depth was assumed to be roughly uniform across donors in the presence/absence analyses, though that assumption may not hold. The classifier was reported to diagnose cytomegalovirus status with high specificity and sensitivity in both the original cohort and the validation cohort. Several of the top co-occurrence clusters appeared to be linked to parvovirus B19, influenza, CMV and Epstein-Barr virus, according to a later analysis. Because HLA typing was missing for some donors at each locus, association tests included only the typed subset. Assigning TCR associations to individual alleles was difficult when HLA alleles, especially DR and DQ, strongly co-occurred. Immune exposure information for the cohort was limited to CMV serostatus. In an earlier analysis of fewer than 700 of the donors, most TCR beta V segments appeared in productive rearrangements about 87% or about 30% of the time, broadly matching IMGT annotations. Linkage disequilibrium might explain the correlated functional status among segregating V segments, but an unknown experimental factor could not be ruled out. A further reported finding was that TCR beta sequences accurately predicted the HLA-A and HLA-B alleles for most subjects in the first cohort. In vitro tests confirmed that a few of the cytomegalovirus-associated TCR beta chains recognize cytomegalovirus antigens. Because counts were too low, about 18 rarely observed V segments, including chromosome 9 orphons, were left out of the earlier analysis of 500 to 750 of the donors. Compared with equally common non-associated chains, HLA-associated TCR beta chains in a later analysis were more clonally expanded and had lower generation probabilities. A later genetic analysis reported fewer N-insertions in productive TCRs among donors in an Asian-associated ancestry cluster than the roughly 700-donor mean.

The cohort was made up of about 610 healthy bone marrow donors. All cohort members were sampled while nominally healthy, although unrecorded immune exposures were likely present. The donor tested CMV seropositive and was one of the 289 seropositive cohort members. Every donor gave a peripheral blood sample, and the peripheral blood mononuclear cells from that sample were used for TCR beta sequencing. The Qiagen DNeasy Blood Extraction Kit was used to extract genomic DNA from the blood cell samples. This receptor was obtained from a man aged 25-40 years in good health and CMV-seropositive. The sequencing input was PBMCs.

The CDR3 in this case is CASSQRQGANYGYTF. The bases read TGTGCCAGCAGCCAAAGACAGGGAGCTAACTATGGCTACACCTTC. The rearrangement joined TRBV5-4 to TRBJ1-2, and 7 junctional nucleotides match TRBD1. CDR1 and CDR2 are read off the germline V gene (reference sequence) as SGHNT and YYREEE. Including cysteine and phenylalanine, the CDR3 has 15 amino acids. The DNA shown is the 45-base CDR3, in frame from base 1. V lost 4 bases and J lost 0 bases, and the count of bases not matched to a germline gene is 6.